A single sample gave rise to the 19 T cell receptor beta chains below, sequenced in a study of spatial heterogeneity in lung cancer. Noted time point: sample taken at primary tumor resection. Whole RNA, which was extracted from tumor, nontumor lung tissue or frozen PBMC, was sequenced without any cell sorting. TCRdb fed the 5' RACE reads into MiXCR, producing one record per CDR3 protein. Found here are 50,000 to 65,000 distinct CDR3 sequences, approximately 8.9% of them singletons; the top ten hold roughly 16%. Here the sequenced sample was PBMCs, taken at surgery. Receptor source: a female donor with early-stage non-small cell lung cancer.

This clonotype was seen many times. This chain connects TRBV5-1 to TRBJ2-3; no firm D call. In germline, CDR1 is SGHRS, CDR2 YFSETQ. Trimming left V 0 bases short and J 6 bases short, with 5 bases between. The CDR3 is 12 amino acids. CDR3 DNA sequence: TGCGCCAGCAGCTTGGTTTCGGATACGCAGTATTTT. As protein: CASSLVSDTQYF.

This clonotype has a handful of counts. The gene calls are TRBV20-1 and TRBJ1-2; D is possibly TRBD1 (5 bases). In germline, CDR1 is DFQATT, CDR2 SNEGSKA (reference sequence). Trimming took 1 base from V and 4 from J, leaving 22 bases between them. There are 17 residues in the CDR3. CDR3 bases: TGCAGTGCTAGAGCCGGCCACAGGTTACCCGTGGGCTATGGCTACACCTTC. It specifies CSARAGHRLPVGYGYTF.

This clonotype was recorded many times. The chain joins TRBV18 to TRBJ1-5; D gene unclear. CDR3 size: 16 residues. Trimming cost V 0 bases and J 0 bases, with 9 bases left between them. Per the germline V gene, CDR1 is KGHSH and CDR2 is LQKENI. The CDR3 protein is CASSPPLADSNQPQHF. The CDR3 DNA reads TGTGCCAGCTCACCACCGTTAGCTGATAGCAATCAGCCCCAGCATTTT.

This clonotype occurred many times. The gene calls are TRBV2 and TRBJ1-5; D might be TRBD1 (6 bases). The germline gives CDR1 SNHLY, CDR2 FYNNEI. CDR3 length equals 14 residues. The ends were cut back, 5 bases at V and 0 bases at J, with 8 bases in the middle. The CDR3 reads CASSIRGSNQPQHF. The CDR3 coding sequence is TGTGCCAGCAGTATCAGGGGTAGCAATCAGCCCCAGCATTTT.

This clonotype occurred a few times. V usage is TRBV7-2 and J usage is TRBJ1-5; a weak D match, TRBD1 (6 bases). The germline CDR1 and CDR2 sequences are SGHTA and FQGNSA. V was pared by 3 bases and J by 1 base, with 7 bases between. CDR3 length equals 14 residues. In DNA form, the CDR3 reads TGTGCCAGCAGCTTTCAGGGGAGCAATCAGCCCCAGCATTTT. This encodes CASSFQGSNQPQHF.

The V call is TRBV9, the J call TRBJ2-5, with 9 bases lining up with TRBD2. The V and J ends lost 4 bases and 2 bases, in that order; junction bases with no gene match: 9. Germline values: CDR1 SGDLS, CDR2 YYNGEE. This CDR3 has 16 amino acids. The CDR3 nucleotides read TGTGCCAGCAGCCTACGAATTAGCGGGGGACAAGAGACCCAGTACTTC. Encoded protein: CASSLRISGGQETQYF.

There are many counts of this clonotype. The CDR3 nucleotides read TGTGCCAGTAGTATCAAAAAAGGGGTGTGGGACAATCAGCCCCAGCATTTT. This sequence encodes CASSIKKGVWDNQPQHF. V gene TRBV19 combines with J gene TRBJ1-5; possible D gene TRBD1, 5 bases. The V gene's germline CDR1 is LNHDA and CDR2 SQIVND (reference sequence). V shed 3 bases and J shed 3 bases, with 18 bases lying between them. This CDR3 is built from 17 residues. Variable domain in full (rest from reference TRBV19 and TRBJ1-5): DGGITQSPKYLFRKEGQNVTLSCEQNLNHDAMYWYRQDPGQGLRLIYYSQIVNDFQKGDIAEGYSVSREKKESFPLTVTSAQKNPTAFYLCASSIKKGVWDNQPQHFGDGTRLSIL.

The table lists this clonotype with a few counts. The V call is TRBV5-1, the J call TRBJ1-1; 9 bases are a match to TRBD1. The CDR3 spans 14 residues. The V gene's germline CDR1 is SGHRS and CDR2 YFSETQ. The V gene end was trimmed by 4 bases and the J gene end by 5 bases; junction bases not matched to a gene: 6. Written as DNA, the CDR3 is TGCGCCAGCAGCACTAGGACAGGGGTTACTGAAGCTTTCTTT. Residues: CASSTRTGVTEAFF. Full variable domain (rest looked up from reference TRBV5-1 and TRBJ1-1): KAGVTQTPRYLIKTRGQQVTLSCSPISGHRSVSWYQQTPGQGLQFLFEYFSETQRNKGNFPGRFSGRQFSNSRSEMNVSTLELGDSALYLCASSTRTGVTEAFFGQGTRLTVV.

This clonotype was recorded many times. The genes are TRBV6-4 and TRBJ1-1; no reliable D call. CDR3 length: 13 residues. The germline V and J ends were trimmed by 4 bases and 2 bases, with 8 bases remaining between them. Germline V gene data show CDR1 as MRHNA and CDR2 as SNTAGT. The CDR3 DNA reads as TGTGCCAGCAGTGCGGAGGAAAACACTGAAGCTTTCTTT. Amino acids: CASSAEENTEAFF.

The chain recombines TRBV9 with TRBJ1-1; TRBD1 matches 8 bases. The CDR3 spans 16 residues. V was clipped by 4 bases and J by 0 bases; unmatched bases: 8. The V gene's germline CDR1 is SGDLS and CDR2 YYNGEE. The CDR3 is CASSFQTGQVNTEAFF. The CDR3 nucleotides read TGTGCCAGCAGCTTCCAGACGGGACAGGTGAACACTGAAGCTTTCTTT.

This clonotype was recorded at least ten times. The rearrangement links TRBV20-1 to TRBJ1-4, with D unresolved. Germline values: CDR1 DFQATT, CDR2 SNEGSKA (reference sequence). CDR3 size: 13 residues. Trimming left V 0 bases short and J 8 bases short, with 10 bases between. This CDR3 is CSAREGGLEKLFF. CDR3 DNA: TGCAGTGCTAGAGAGGGCGGACTAGAAAAACTGTTTTTT.

This clonotype has a handful of counts. The rearrangement uses TRBV6-6 and TRBJ2-7; a possible D gene is TRBD1 (5 bases). Per germline, CDR1 MNHNY and CDR2 SVGAGI (reference sequence). V was cut by 8 bases and J by 5 bases, with 10 bases left in between. The CDR3 has 11 residues. The CDR3 nucleotides read TGTGCCAGCGGACCAGGGAACGAGCAGTACTTC. This translates into CASGPGNEQYF.

This chain uses TRBV2 with TRBJ2-3; 8 bases are a match to TRBD2. The V gene's germline CDR1 is SNHLY and CDR2 FYNNEI. CDR3 length: 16 amino acids. V dropped 6 bases and J dropped 6; count of bases not matched to a gene: 14. The CDR3 loop reads CASSLLAALAGDTQYF. In DNA form, the CDR3 reads TGTGCCAGCAGCCTACTAGCGGCCCTCGCCGGGGATACGCAGTATTTT. Filled out from reference TRBV2 and TRBJ2-3, the complete variable domain reads EPEVTQTPSHQVTQMGQEVILRCVPISNHLYFYWYRQILGQKVEFLVSFYNNEISEKSEIFDDQFSVERPDGSNFTLKIRSTKLEDSAMYFCASSLLAALAGDTQYFGPGTRLTVL.

Ten or more counts support this clonotype. The chain links TRBV12-3 or TRBV12-4 to TRBJ2-1; 7 nucleotides align to TRBD2. V shed 2 bases, J shed 0 bases, and the junction held 1 base outside the gene matches. This CDR3 contains 15 residues. CDR3 bases: TGTGCCAGCAGTTTAATAGCGGGCTCCTACAATGAGCAGTTCTTC. Protein: CASSLIAGSYNEQFF.

This clonotype was observed a handful of times. CDR3 protein: CASSLAGRETQYF. CDR3 DNA sequence: TGTGCCAGCAGCTTGGCCGGGAGGGAGACCCAGTACTTC. The rearrangement links TRBV7-3 to TRBJ2-5; TRBD2 matches 7 bases. This CDR3 region has 13 residues. Germline V lookup: CDR1 SGHTA, CDR2 FQGTGA. J was trimmed by 5 bases and V by 3 bases; bases with no gene match: 3.

This clonotype was observed many times. The chain employs TRBV12-3 or TRBV12-4 and TRBJ1-5; D is undetermined. Deletions cut 1 base from V and 4 bases from J, with 8 bases between. The CDR3 covers 14 residues. The CDR3 DNA reads as TGTGCCAGCAGTTTAGGGTACGAAAATCAGCCCCAGCATTTT. The encoded protein is CASSLGYENQPQHF.

This clonotype has a count of ten or more. The chain is built from TRBV29-1 and TRBJ1-2; 7 nucleotides match TRBD1. The CDR3 is 14 amino acids. V shed 3 bases and J 3 bases; nucleotides not matched to a gene: 7. Germline V gene sequence: CDR1 SQVTM, CDR2 ANQGSEA. CDR3 in DNA: TGCAGCGTTGACGAGACAGGGATCCACTATGGCTACACCTTC. Translated: CSVDETGIHYGYTF.

The chain employs TRBV5-1 and TRBJ2-5; D is ambiguous. CDR1 is SGHRS and CDR2 is YFSETQ in the germline V gene. V gave up 0 bases and J gave up 4 bases, with 10 bases separating them. This CDR3 is 14 amino acids long. The CDR3 is CASSLALSRETQYF. DNA of the CDR3: TGCGCCAGCAGCTTGGCCCTCAGCCGAGAGACCCAGTACTTC.

Only a few counts were recorded for this clonotype. The chain carries TRBV4-1 and TRBJ1-5; the D gene is possibly TRBD1 (6 bases). Germline V gene lookup returns CDR1 MGHRA and CDR2 YSYEKL. The V and J ends lost 3 bases and 5 bases respectively, with 11 bases between them. This CDR3 has 14 residues. CDR3 residues: CASSQTQGYQPQHF. The CDR3 DNA reads TGCGCCAGCAGCCAGACACAGGGTTATCAGCCCCAGCATTTT.